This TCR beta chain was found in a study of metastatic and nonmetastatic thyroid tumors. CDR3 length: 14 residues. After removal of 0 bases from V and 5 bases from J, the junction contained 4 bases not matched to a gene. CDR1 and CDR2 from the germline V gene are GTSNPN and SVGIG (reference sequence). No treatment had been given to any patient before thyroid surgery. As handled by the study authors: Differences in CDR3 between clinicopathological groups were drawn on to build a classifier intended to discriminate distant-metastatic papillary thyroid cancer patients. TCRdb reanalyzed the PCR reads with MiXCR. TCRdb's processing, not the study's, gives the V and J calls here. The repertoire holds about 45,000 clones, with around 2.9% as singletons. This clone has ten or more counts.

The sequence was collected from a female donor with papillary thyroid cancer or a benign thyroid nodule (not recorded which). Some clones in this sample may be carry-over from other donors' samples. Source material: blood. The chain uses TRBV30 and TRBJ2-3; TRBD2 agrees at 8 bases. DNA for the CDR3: TGTGCCTGGAGTGTAGCGGGAGCCGGAGATACGCAGTATTTT. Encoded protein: CAWSVAGAGDTQYF.